This entry lists 15 T cell receptor beta chains sequenced from one sample in a study of cytomegalovirus exposure and HLA in healthy donors. PCR involved 60 Vbeta and 13 Jbeta primers. Sequencing was performed with immunoSEQ multiplex PCR; in TCRdb, only in-frame clones are kept and a portion is missing. The repertoire holds 200,000 or so clones, with around 83% as singletons. Material: PBMCs. The receptors here all came from a girl aged 5 to 17 in good health and CMV-seronegative.

This sequence joins TRBV27 and TRBJ1-1, with 7 nucleotides matching TRBD1. With 3 bases clipped from V and 4 bases from J, the junction kept 8 bases outside the gene matches. The CDR3 has 15 amino acids. Germline V CDR1 and CDR2: MNHEY, SMNVEV (reference sequence). This chain's CDR3 is CASSFTGAGLTEAFF. In nucleotides, the CDR3 is TGTGCCAGCAGTTTTACAGGGGCGGGTCTCACTGAAGCTTTCTTT.

V and J are TRBV7-9 and TRBJ2-5; D possibly corresponds to TRBD1 (6 bases). V was trimmed by 5 bases and J by 2 bases, leaving 12 bases between them. This CDR3 comprises 14 residues. Germline V lookup: CDR1 SEHNR, CDR2 FQNEAQ (reference sequence). Here the CDR3 DNA reads TGTGCCAGCAGCCCAGACAGGACACAAGAGACCCAGTACTTC. It encodes CASSPDRTQETQYF.

The gene calls are TRBV7-8 and TRBJ1-3; D is ambiguous. Germline V gene data show CDR1 as SGHVS and CDR2 as FQNEAQ. The CDR3 spans 15 residues. Trimming shortened V by 1 base and J by 0 bases, and 7 bases separated the two germline ends. CDR3 in DNA: TGTGCCAGCAGCTTAGGGGCCGCCTCTGGAAACACCATATATTTT. This gives the protein CASSLGAASGNTIYF.

The chain couples TRBV7-8 to TRBJ1-2; D not certain. This CDR3 comprises 12 residues. V lost 5 bases to trimming and J lost 7 bases, with 11 bases between them. Germline V gene sequence: CDR1 SGHVS, CDR2 FQNEAQ. The DNA of the CDR3 is TGTGCCAGCAGCACGCCACCGGGTGGCTACACCTTC. Amino acid sequence: CASSTPPGGYTF.

The chain is built from TRBV2 and TRBJ1-6; D is possibly TRBD1 (6 bases). This CDR3 is 15 amino acids long. Trimming left V 3 bases short and J 7 bases short, with 13 bases between. Germline lookup yields CDR1 SNHLY and CDR2 FYNNEI. For the CDR3, the DNA is TGTGCCAGCAGTGAGAGTGGGGGCCGCAATTCACCCCTCCACTTT. Its translation is CASSESGGRNSPLHF. The full variable domain, with the rest looked up from reference TRBV2 and TRBJ1-6, is EPEVTQTPSHQVTQMGQEVILRCVPISNHLYFYWYRQILGQKVEFLVSFYNNEISEKSEIFDDQFSVERPDGSNFTLKIRSTKLEDSAMYFCASSESGGRNSPLHFGNGTRLTVT.

The chain carries TRBV2 and TRBJ1-2, with D possibly being TRBD1 (5 bases). V was shortened by 4 bases and J by 4 bases, with 13 bases between the two germline ends. CDR3 length: 14 residues. Per the germline V gene, CDR1 is SNHLY and CDR2 is FYNNEI. CDR3 region: CASSGQPLGYGYTF. The DNA for the CDR3 is TGTGCCAGCAGTGGACAGCCTTTGGGCTATGGCTACACCTTC.

The rearrangement uses TRBV19 and TRBJ1-5; 9 bases agree with TRBD1. The V gene end was trimmed by 7 bases and the J gene end by 4 bases; junction bases not matched to a gene: 14. Germline lookup yields CDR1 LNHDA and CDR2 SQIVND (reference sequence). The CDR3 has 17 amino acids. CDR3 sequence: CASTTPGQGLHNQPQHF. Here the CDR3 DNA reads TGTGCCAGTACGACCCCGGGACAGGGACTCCATAATCAGCCCCAGCATTTT.

This clone was observed a single time. The V and J genes are TRBV29-1 and TRBJ1-6; TRBD1 aligns across 9 bases. The CDR3 consists of 14 residues. V was clipped by 7 bases and J by 5 bases; unmatched bases: 6. Germline CDR1 SQVTM, CDR2 ANQGSEA. The CDR3 loop is CSASTGGNNSPLHF. DNA for the CDR3: TGCAGCGCCTCGACAGGGGGGAATAATTCACCCCTCCACTTT.

The chain employs TRBV2 and TRBJ1-5; 7 nucleotides line up with TRBD1. CDR1 and CDR2 from the germline V gene are SNHLY and FYNNEI. This CDR3 contains 17 residues. V lost 1 base and J lost 0; bases outside the gene matches: 6. The CDR3: CASSEVAGGHSNQPQHF. CDR3 sequence (DNA): TGTGCCAGCAGTGAAGTCGCAGGGGGTCATAGCAATCAGCCCCAGCATTTT. Variable domain in full (rest from reference TRBV2 and TRBJ1-5): EPEVTQTPSHQVTQMGQEVILRCVPISNHLYFYWYRQILGQKVEFLVSFYNNEISEKSEIFDDQFSVERPDGSNFTLKIRSTKLEDSAMYFCASSEVAGGHSNQPQHFGDGTRLSIL.

The CDR3 nucleotides are TGTGCCAGCAGCGTAGGCGACAGGACGAACACTGAAGCTTTCTTT. This gives the protein CASSVGDRTNTEAFF. This chain links TRBV9 with TRBJ1-1; D possibly corresponds to TRBD1 (6 bases). This CDR3 contains 15 residues. Germline CDR1 reads SGDLS; CDR2 reads YYNGEE. V lost 0 bases to trimming and J lost 1 base, with 10 bases between them.

The J gene is TRBJ1-2, the V gene TRBV6-5, with TRBD1 identical over 8 bases. Germline CDR1 MNHEY, CDR2 SVGAGI. This CDR3 is built from 13 residues. V dropped 4 bases and J dropped 5; count of bases not matched to a gene: 3. CDR3 nucleotide sequence: TGTGCCAGCAGTTCAGACAGGGGATATGGCTACACCTTC. Its translation: CASSSDRGYGYTF.

This clone was observed a few times. The chain has TRBV6-4 and TRBJ1-1, with D possibly TRBD1 on 5 matching bases. The CDR3 has 13 amino acids. V lost 6 bases and J lost 0, with 8 bases in between. Germline V gene lookup returns CDR1 MRHNA and CDR2 SNTAGT. For the CDR3, the DNA is TGTGCCAGCAGCCGGGGGATGAACACTGAAGCTTTCTTT. It codes for CASSRGMNTEAFF.

The gene calls are TRBV9 and TRBJ2-1, with 7 positions matching TRBD2. The CDR3 spans 19 residues. The V segment lost 2 bases and the J segment 4 bases; nucleotides outside the gene matches: 18. Per germline, CDR1 SGDLS and CDR2 YYNGEE. The CDR3 DNA follows: TGTGCCAGCAGCGTTGGGGCGGGGGATAAATTTCCTACGTACAATGAGCAGTTCTTC. It encodes CASSVGAGDKFPTYNEQFF.

The count of this clone is one. The chain combines TRBV6-5 with TRBJ1-2; D remains unclear. The germline V and J ends were trimmed by 10 bases and 5 bases, with 14 bases remaining between them. The CDR3 has 12 residues. Germline assignment: CDR1 MNHEY and CDR2 SVGAGI. CDR3 loop: CATRLRGYGYTF. DNA of the CDR3: TGTGCCACCCGTTTGCGGGGTTATGGCTACACCTTC.

This chain connects TRBV5-1 to TRBJ2-3; 7 bases align to TRBD2. The germline gives CDR1 SGHRS, CDR2 YFSETQ. V shed 6 bases, J shed 2 bases, and the junction held 15 bases outside the gene matches. The CDR3 is made up of 17 amino acids. CDR3 bases: TGCGCCAGCACCCCGACTAGCAACATAGCTTCCACAGATACGCAGTATTTT. This encodes CASTPTSNIASTDTQYF.